This T cell receptor (beta chain) was sequenced for a study of tumor-infiltrating lymphocytes in primary liver carcinoma. About the study: Tumors were stage T1-T3 N0M0, roughly 4 to 10 cm across.

The V end was cut by 5 bases, the J end by 7 bases, with 18 bases between. This CDR3 comprises 14 residues. A constant-region primer served to make TCR beta cDNA from approximately 490 ng total RNA. A slightly modified ARM-PCR protocol with three nested multiplex PCR rounds produced these TCR beta libraries. The two initial PCR rounds, 9 to 11 cycles each, used TRBV1-TRBV30 forward and C-beta reverse primers. TCRdb passed the multiplex PCR reads through MiXCR, listing each CDR3 protein once. This table has over 250,000 distinct CDR3 sequences, 50% to 75% appearing once. Alongside blood RNA obtained from unsorted whole blood, germline DNA was also extracted. What was collected before surgery was around 4 milliliters of peripheral blood.

The sequence derives from a woman in her 30s with primary liver carcinoma and hepatitis B virus infection. The sequenced material came from peripheral blood. The V gene is TRBV12-3 or TRBV12-4, the J gene TRBJ2-7, with D perhaps assigned TRBD1 or TRBD2 (5 bases each). The CDR3 reads CASSPAGGVGEQYF. The CDR3 DNA is TGTGCCAGCAGTCCCGCTGGGGGAGTTGGGGAGCAGTACTTC.